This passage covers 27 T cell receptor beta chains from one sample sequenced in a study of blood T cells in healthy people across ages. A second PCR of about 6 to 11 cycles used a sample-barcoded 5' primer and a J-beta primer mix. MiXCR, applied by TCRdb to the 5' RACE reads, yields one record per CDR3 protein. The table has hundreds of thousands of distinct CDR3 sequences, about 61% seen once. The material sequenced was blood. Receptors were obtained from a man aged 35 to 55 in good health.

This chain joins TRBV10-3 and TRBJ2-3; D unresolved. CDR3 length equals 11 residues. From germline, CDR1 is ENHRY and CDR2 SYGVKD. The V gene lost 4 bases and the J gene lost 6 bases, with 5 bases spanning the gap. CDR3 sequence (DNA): TGTGCCATCAGTGGGTCGGATACGCAGTATTTT. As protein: CAISGSDTQYF.

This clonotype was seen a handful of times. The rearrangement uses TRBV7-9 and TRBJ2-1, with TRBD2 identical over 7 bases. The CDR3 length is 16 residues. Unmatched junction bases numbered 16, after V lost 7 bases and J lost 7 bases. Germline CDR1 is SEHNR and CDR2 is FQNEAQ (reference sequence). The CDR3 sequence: CASTQAGPRLRNEQFF. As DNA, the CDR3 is TGTGCCAGCACACAAGCGGGGCCTAGGCTGAGGAATGAGCAGTTCTTC.

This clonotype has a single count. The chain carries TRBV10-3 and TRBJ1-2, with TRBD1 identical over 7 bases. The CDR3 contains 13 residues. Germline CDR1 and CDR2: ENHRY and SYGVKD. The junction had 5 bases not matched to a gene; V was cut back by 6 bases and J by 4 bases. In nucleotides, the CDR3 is TGTGCCATCAGCCGGGACAGTAGCTATGGCTACACCTTC. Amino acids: CAISRDSSYGYTF.

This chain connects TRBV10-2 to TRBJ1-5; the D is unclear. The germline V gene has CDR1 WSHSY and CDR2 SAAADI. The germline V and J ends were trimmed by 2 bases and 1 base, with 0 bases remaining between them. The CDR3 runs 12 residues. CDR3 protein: CASSESNQPQHF. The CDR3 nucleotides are TGCGCCAGCAGTGAGAGCAATCAGCCCCAGCATTTT.

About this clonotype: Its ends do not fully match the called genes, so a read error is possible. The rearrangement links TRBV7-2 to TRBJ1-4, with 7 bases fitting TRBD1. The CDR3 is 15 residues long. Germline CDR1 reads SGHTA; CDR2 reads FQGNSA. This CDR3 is CASSLGSVWDGTASF. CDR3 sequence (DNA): TGTGCCAGCAGCTTAGGTTCTGTTTGGGACGGGACAGCCTCTTTT.

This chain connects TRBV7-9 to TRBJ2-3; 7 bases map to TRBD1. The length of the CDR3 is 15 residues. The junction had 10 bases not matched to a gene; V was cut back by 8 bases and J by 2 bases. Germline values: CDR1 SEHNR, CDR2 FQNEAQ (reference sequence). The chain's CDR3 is CASLRGTVNTDTQYF. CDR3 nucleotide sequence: TGTGCCAGCTTACGAGGGACAGTGAACACAGATACGCAGTATTTT.

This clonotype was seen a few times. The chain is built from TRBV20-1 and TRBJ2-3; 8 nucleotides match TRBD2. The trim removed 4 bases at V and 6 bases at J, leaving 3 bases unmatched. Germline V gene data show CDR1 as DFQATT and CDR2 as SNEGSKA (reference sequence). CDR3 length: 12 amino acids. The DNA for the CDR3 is TGCAGTGCTAACGGGGGGGTGGATACGCAGTATTTT. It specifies CSANGGVDTQYF.

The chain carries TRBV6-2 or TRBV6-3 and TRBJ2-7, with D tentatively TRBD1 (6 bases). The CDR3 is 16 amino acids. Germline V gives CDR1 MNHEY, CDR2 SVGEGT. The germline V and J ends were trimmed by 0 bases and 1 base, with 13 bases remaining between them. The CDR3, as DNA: TGTGCCAGCAGTTACTCGAGAGGGACACCATCCTACGAGCAGTACTTC. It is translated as CASSYSRGTPSYEQYF.

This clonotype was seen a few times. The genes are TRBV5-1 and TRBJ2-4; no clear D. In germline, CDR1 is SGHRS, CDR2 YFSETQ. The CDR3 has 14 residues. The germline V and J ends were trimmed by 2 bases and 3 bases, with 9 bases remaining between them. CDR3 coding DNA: TGCGCCAGCAGCTTTCGGGCAGACAAAAACATTCAGTACTTC. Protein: CASSFRADKNIQYF.

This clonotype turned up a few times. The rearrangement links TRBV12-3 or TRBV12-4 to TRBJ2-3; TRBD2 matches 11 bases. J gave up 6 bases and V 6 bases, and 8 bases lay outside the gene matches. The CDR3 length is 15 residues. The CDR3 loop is CASRLAGVLSDTQYF. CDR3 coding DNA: TGTGCCAGCAGACTAGCGGGGGTGCTTTCCGATACGCAGTATTTT.

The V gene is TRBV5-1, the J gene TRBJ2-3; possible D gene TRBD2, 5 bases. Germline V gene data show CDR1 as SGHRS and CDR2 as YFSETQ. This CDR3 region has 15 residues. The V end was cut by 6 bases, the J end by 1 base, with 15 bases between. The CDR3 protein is CASIPSGYGTDTQYF. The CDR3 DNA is TGCGCCAGCATTCCCTCGGGGTATGGCACAGATACGCAGTATTTT.

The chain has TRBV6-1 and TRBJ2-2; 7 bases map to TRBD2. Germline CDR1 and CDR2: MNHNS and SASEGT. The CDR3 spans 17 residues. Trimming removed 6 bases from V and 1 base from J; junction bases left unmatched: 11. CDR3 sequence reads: CASRLGLGLQNTGELFF. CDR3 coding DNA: TGTGCCAGCAGGCTCGGTCTGGGACTACAGAACACCGGGGAGCTGTTTTTT.

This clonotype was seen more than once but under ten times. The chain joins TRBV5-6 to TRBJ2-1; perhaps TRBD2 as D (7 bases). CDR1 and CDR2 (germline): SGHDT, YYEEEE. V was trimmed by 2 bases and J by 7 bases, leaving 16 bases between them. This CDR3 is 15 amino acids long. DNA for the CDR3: TGTGCCAGCAGCTTCTTTGCGGGGGCGGCTAATGAGCAGTTCTTC. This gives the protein CASSFFAGAANEQFF.

This CDR3 reads CASVGRDSYQETQYF. In DNA, the CDR3 is TGTGCCAGCGTCGGACGGGACAGTTACCAAGAGACCCAGTACTTC. The chain employs TRBV6-6 and TRBJ2-5; 7 bases are a match to TRBD1. CDR1 is MNHNY, CDR2 SVGAGI, per germline (reference sequence). J gave up 0 bases and V 8 bases, and 9 bases lay outside the gene matches. This CDR3 comprises 15 residues.

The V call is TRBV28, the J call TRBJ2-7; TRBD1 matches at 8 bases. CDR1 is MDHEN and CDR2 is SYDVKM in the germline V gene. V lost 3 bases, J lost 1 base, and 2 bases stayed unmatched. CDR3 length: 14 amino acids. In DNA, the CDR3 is TGTGCCAGCAGTTTGACAGGGGAATCCTACGAGCAGTACTTC. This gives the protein CASSLTGESYEQYF. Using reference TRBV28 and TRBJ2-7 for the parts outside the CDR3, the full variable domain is DVKVTQSSRYLVKRTGEKVFLECVQDMDHENMFWYRQDPGLGLRLIYFSYDVKMKEKGDIPEGYSVSREKKERFSLILESASTNQTSMYLCASSLTGESYEQYFGPGTRLTVT.

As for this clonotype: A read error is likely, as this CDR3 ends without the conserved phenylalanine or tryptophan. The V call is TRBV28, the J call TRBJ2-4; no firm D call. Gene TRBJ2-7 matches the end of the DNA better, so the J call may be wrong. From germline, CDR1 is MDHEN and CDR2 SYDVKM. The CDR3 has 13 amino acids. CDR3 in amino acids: CASKIDATYEQYC. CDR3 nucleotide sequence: TGTGCCAGCAAAATAGACGCTACCTACGAGCAGTACTGC.

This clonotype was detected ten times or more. The CDR3 DNA reads as TGTGCCAGCAGCGCGGGACGGAGGAGCTCCTACAATGAGCAGTTCTTC. This translates into CASSAGRRSSYNEQFF. This chain uses TRBV12-3 or TRBV12-4 with TRBJ2-1; weak D call: TRBD2 (6 bases). CDR3 length: 16 residues. Trimming left V 6 bases short and J 0 bases short, with 15 bases between.

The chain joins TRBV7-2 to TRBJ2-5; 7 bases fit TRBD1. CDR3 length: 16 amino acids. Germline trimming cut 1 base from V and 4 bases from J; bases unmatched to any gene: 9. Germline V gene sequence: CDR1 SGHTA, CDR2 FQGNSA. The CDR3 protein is CASSLDRTGHRETQYF. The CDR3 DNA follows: TGTGCCAGCAGCTTAGATCGGACAGGCCACCGAGAGACCCAGTACTTC.

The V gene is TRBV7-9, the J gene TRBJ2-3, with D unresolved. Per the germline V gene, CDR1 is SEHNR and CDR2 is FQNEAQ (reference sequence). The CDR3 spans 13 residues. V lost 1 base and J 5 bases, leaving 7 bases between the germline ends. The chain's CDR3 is CASSLDPLDTQYF. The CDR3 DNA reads TGTGCCAGCAGCTTAGACCCACTAGATACGCAGTATTTT.

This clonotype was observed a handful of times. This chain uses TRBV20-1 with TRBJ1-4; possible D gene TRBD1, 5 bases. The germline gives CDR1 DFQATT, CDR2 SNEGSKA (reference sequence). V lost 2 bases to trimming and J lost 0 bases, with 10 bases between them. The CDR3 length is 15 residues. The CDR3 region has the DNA TGCAGTGCTAGACTGAGGGGTGCAACTAATGAAAAACTGTTTTTT. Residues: CSARLRGATNEKLFF.

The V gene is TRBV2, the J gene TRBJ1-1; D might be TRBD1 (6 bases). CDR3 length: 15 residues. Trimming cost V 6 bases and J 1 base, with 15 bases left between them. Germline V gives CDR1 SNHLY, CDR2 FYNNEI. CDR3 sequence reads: CASSLRDISNTEAFF. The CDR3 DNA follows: TGTGCCAGCAGCCTCCGGGACATTTCGAACACTGAAGCTTTCTTT.

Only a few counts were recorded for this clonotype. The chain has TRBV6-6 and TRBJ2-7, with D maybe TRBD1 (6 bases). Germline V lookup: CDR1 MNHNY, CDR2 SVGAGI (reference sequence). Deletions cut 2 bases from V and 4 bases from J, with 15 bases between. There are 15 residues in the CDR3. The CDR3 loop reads CASSYPGQGTYEQYF. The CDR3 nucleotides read TGTGCCAGCAGTTACCCTGGGCAGGGGACGTACGAGCAGTACTTC.

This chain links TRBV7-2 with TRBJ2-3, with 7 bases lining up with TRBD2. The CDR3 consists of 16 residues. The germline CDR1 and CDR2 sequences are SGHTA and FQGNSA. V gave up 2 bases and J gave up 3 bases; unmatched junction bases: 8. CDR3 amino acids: CASSLRGGGGTDTQYF. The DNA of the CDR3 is TGTGCCAGCAGCTTACGCGGCGGGGGAGGGACAGATACGCAGTATTTT.

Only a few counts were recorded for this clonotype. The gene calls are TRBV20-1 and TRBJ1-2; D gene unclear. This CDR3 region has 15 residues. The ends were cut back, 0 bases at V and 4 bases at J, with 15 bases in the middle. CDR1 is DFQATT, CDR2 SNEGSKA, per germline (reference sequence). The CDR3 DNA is TGCAGTGCTAGAGATGTGACTGAGAGGGCCTATGGCTACACCTTC. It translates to CSARDVTERAYGYTF.

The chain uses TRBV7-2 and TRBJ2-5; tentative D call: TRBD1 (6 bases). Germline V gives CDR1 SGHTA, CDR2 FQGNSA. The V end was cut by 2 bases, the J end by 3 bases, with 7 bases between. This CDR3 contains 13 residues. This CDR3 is CASSLNREETQYF. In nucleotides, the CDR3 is TGTGCCAGCAGCTTAAACAGGGAAGAGACCCAGTACTTC.

Here the CDR3 reads CASSLVDWQFF. The CDR3, as DNA: TGTGCCAGCAGCTTAGTCGATTGGCAGTTCTTC. The V and J genes are TRBV7-2 and TRBJ2-1; D call uncertain. Trimming removed 1 base from V and 12 bases from J, with 7 bases in between. The CDR3 extends over 11 amino acids. Germline V gene data show CDR1 as SGHTA and CDR2 as FQGNSA.

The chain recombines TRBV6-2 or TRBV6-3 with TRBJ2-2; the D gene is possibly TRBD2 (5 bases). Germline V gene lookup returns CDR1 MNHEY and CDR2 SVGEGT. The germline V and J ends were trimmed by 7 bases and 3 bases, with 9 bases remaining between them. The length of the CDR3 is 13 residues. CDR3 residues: CASNVLDTGELFF. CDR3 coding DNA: TGTGCCAGCAACGTACTAGACACCGGGGAGCTGTTTTTT.